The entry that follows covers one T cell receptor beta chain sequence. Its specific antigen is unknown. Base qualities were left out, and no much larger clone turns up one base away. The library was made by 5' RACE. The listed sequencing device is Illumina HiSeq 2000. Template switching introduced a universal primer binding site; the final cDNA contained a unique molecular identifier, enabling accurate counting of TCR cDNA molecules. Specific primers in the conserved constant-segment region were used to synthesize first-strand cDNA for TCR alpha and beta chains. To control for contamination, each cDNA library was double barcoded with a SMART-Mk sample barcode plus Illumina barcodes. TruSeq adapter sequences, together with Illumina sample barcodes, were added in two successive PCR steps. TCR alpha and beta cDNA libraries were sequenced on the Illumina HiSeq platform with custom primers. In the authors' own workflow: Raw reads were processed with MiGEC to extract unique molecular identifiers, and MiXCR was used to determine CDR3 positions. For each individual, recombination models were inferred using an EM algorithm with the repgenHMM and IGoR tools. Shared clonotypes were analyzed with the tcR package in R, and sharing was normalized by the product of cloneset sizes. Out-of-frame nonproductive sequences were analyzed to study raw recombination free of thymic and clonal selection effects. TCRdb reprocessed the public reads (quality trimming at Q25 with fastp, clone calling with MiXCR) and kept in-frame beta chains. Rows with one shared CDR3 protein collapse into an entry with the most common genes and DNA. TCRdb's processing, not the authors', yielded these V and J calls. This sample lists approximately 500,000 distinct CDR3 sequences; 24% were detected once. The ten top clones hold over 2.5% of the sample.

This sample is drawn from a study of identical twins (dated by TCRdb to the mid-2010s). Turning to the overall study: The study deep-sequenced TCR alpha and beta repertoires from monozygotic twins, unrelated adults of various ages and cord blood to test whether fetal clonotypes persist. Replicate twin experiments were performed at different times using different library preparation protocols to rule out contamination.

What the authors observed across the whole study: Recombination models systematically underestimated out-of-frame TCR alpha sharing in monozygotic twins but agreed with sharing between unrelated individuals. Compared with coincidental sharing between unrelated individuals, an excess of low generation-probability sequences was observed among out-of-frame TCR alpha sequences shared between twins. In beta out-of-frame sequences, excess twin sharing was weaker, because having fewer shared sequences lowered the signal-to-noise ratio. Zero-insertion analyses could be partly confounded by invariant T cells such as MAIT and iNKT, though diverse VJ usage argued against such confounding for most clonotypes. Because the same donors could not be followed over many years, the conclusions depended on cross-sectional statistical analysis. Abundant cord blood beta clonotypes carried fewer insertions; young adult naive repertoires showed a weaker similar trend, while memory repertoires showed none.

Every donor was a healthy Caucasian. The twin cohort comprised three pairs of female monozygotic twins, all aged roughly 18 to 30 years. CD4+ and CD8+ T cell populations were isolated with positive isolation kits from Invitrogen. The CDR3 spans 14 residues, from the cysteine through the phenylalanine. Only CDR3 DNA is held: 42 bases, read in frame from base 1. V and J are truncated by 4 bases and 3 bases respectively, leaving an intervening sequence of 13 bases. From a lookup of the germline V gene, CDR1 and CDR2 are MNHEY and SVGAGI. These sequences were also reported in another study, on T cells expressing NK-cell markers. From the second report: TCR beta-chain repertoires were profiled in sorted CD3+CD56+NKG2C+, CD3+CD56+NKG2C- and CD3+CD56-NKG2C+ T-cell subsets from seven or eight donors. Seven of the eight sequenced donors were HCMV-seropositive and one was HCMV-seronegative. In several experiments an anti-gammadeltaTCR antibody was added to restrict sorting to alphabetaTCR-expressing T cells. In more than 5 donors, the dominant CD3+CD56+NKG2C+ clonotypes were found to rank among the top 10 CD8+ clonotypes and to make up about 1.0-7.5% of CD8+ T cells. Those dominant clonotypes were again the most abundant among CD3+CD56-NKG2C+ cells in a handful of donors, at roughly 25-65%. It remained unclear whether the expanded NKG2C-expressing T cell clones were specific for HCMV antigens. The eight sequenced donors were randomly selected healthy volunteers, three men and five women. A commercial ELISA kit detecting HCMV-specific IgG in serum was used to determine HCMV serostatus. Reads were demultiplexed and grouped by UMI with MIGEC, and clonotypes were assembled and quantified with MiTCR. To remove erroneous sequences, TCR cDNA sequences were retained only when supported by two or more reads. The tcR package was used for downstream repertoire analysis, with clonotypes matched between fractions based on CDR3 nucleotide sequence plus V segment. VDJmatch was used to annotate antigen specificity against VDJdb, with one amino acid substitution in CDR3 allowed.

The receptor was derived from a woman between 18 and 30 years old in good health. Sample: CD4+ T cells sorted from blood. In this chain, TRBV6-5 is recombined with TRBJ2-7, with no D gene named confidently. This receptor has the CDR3 CASSSGGTFYEQYF. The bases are TGTGCCAGCAGTTCCGGCGGAACCTTCTACGAGCAGTACTTC.